Below are 20 T cell receptor beta chains sequenced from a single sample in a study of blood T cell repertoires in COVID-19. Measured with immunoSEQ multiplex PCR; TCRdb has only the in-frame clones, and not every one. The sample contains tens of thousands of clones, 75% to 90% of which appear only once. Sample: peripheral blood. The receptors here all came from a man older than 75 with acute or convalescent COVID-19.

V gene TRBV19 combines with J gene TRBJ1-4, with TRBD1 matching 9 bases. Germline V lookup: CDR1 LNHDA, CDR2 SQIVND (reference sequence). This CDR3 spans 14 amino acids. Losses at the gene ends were 6 bases for V and 1 base for J; bases not matched to a gene: 0. The CDR3 nucleotides read TGTGCCAGTAGGGACAGGGGAACTAATGAAAAACTGTTTTTT. This gives the protein CASRDRGTNEKLFF.

This clone was seen a single time. Written as DNA, the CDR3 is TGTGCCAGCAGTGAAGGCGCGGCAGGGGGCAATGAAAAACTGTTTTTT. Translated, it gives CASSEGAAGGNEKLFF. V usage is TRBV2 and J usage is TRBJ1-4, with 8 positions matching TRBD1. Losses at the gene ends were 1 base for V and 5 bases for J; bases not matched to a gene: 6. The CDR3 sequence is 16 residues long. Germline CDR1 is SNHLY and CDR2 is FYNNEI.

The CDR3 DNA is TGTGCCTCCGCGGGGCCTCCATTTGAAAAACTGTTTTTT. Translating it yields CASAGPPFEKLFF. This sequence joins TRBV10-3 and TRBJ1-4; possible D gene TRBD1, 5 bases. From germline, CDR1 is ENHRY and CDR2 SYGVKD. V was shortened by 11 bases and J by 7 bases, with 17 bases between the two germline ends. This CDR3 region has 13 residues.

The chain uses TRBV30 and TRBJ2-5; possibly TRBD1 for D (6 bases). Germline CDR1 is GTSNPN and CDR2 is SVGIG (reference sequence). The germline V and J ends were trimmed by 3 bases and 3 bases, with 14 bases remaining between them. The CDR3 consists of 14 residues. CDR3: CAWSRGRGEETQYF. In DNA, the CDR3 is TGTGCCTGGAGCAGGGGTAGAGGGGAAGAGACCCAGTACTTC.

V usage is TRBV19 and J usage is TRBJ2-2, with a tentative D call TRBD1 (5 bases). There are 15 residues in the CDR3. In germline, CDR1 is LNHDA, CDR2 SQIVND (reference sequence). In DNA form, the CDR3 reads TGTGCTACGCTTCCATCAGGGTTATACACCGGGGAGCTGTTTTTT. The encoded protein is CATLPSGLYTGELFF. Using reference TRBV19 and TRBJ2-2 for the parts outside the CDR3, the full variable domain is DGGITQSPKYLFRKEGQNVTLSCEQNLNHDAMYWYRQDPGQGLRLIYYSQIVNDFQKGDIAEGYSVSREKKESFPLTVTSAQKNPTAFYLCATLPSGLYTGELFFGEGSRLTVL.

V and J are TRBV5-8 and TRBJ1-2, with D maybe TRBD1 (5 bases). The germline V and J ends were trimmed by 0 bases and 2 bases, with 11 bases remaining between them. In germline, CDR1 is SGHTS, CDR2 YDEGEE. The CDR3 sequence is 15 residues long. In DNA form, the CDR3 reads TGTGCCAGCAGCTTGGTTCGGACAAGCAACTATGGCTACACCTTC. It encodes CASSLVRTSNYGYTF.

This chain joins TRBV30 and TRBJ1-6; possibly TRBD1 for D (5 bases). Trimming cost V 3 bases and J 7 bases, with 16 bases left between them. The length of the CDR3 is 15 residues. The germline CDR1 and CDR2 sequences are GTSNPN and SVGIG (reference sequence). The CDR3 sequence: CAWSPLGARNSPLHF. CDR3 nucleotides: TGTGCCTGGAGCCCCCTAGGGGCGCGGAATTCACCCCTCCACTTT.

V gene TRBV5-1 combines with J gene TRBJ1-4, with 8 bases lining up with TRBD1. V was pared by 0 bases and J by 11 bases, with 6 bases of the junction left unmatched. Germline V gene data show CDR1 as SGHRS and CDR2 as YFSETQ. The CDR3 totals 14 residues. The CDR3 loop reads CASSLGQGAKKLFF. DNA of the CDR3: TGCGCCAGCAGCTTGGGCCAGGGGGCGAAGAAACTGTTTTTT.

V gene TRBV19 combines with J gene TRBJ2-5; tentatively, D is TRBD2 (5 bases). The CDR3 length is 12 residues. Trimming removed 3 bases from V and 5 bases from J, with 7 bases in between. In germline, CDR1 is LNHDA, CDR2 SQIVND (reference sequence). CDR3 nucleotides: TGTGCCAGTAGTATCTCGGGGGAGACCCAGTACTTC. Its protein product is CASSISGETQYF.

This clone was detected only once. The chain recombines TRBV9 with TRBJ1-2; 7 positions agree with TRBD1. V was clipped by 0 bases and J by 4 bases; unmatched bases: 6. Germline lookup yields CDR1 SGDLS and CDR2 YYNGEE. The CDR3 consists of 15 residues. In DNA, the CDR3 is TGTGCCAGCAGCGTAGGTCAGGGACAGAGCTATGGCTACACCTTC. Translation: CASSVGQGQSYGYTF.

The J gene is TRBJ1-1, the V gene TRBV14, with unresolved D. V lost 0 bases and J lost 10, with 15 bases in between. The CDR3 sequence is 14 residues long. CDR1 is SGHDN and CDR2 is FVKESK in the germline V gene. The CDR3 bases are TGTGCCAGCAGCCAAGATGTACGGGCGCGGGGAGCTTTCTTT. Protein product: CASSQDVRARGAFF.

J is TRBJ1-1 and V is TRBV6-5; D unclear. Germline assignment: CDR1 MNHEY and CDR2 SVGAGI. V was clipped by 7 bases and J by 1 base, with 13 bases between them. The CDR3 spans 14 residues. The CDR3 protein is CASTRTRRNTEAFF. As DNA, the CDR3 is TGTGCCAGCACTCGCACCAGGCGGAACACTGAAGCTTTCTTT.

The chain uses TRBV5-8 and TRBJ1-1; D remains ambiguous. The CDR3 has 14 residues. Trimming stripped 1 base from V and 10 bases from J, with 17 bases between. Per germline, CDR1 SGHTS and CDR2 YDEGEE. CDR3 bases: TGTGCCAGCAGCTTGACCAACCGGGTTTCGGGAGCTTTCTTT. As protein: CASSLTNRVSGAFF.

V usage is TRBV5-5 and J usage is TRBJ1-1; 7 bases agree with TRBD1. CDR1 and CDR2 from the germline V gene are SGHKS and YYEKEE (reference sequence). The CDR3 extends over 16 amino acids. J lost 7 bases, V lost 3 bases, and 15 bases had no gene match. CDR3 bases: TGTGCCAGCAGCTCTAGGGGGCAGGGGTTACTTGGTGAAGCTTTCTTT. It yields the protein CASSSRGQGLLGEAFF.

The chain uses TRBV19 and TRBJ1-4; no clear D gene. Germline V lookup: CDR1 LNHDA, CDR2 SQIVND (reference sequence). The CDR3 has 12 amino acids. The V end was cut by 8 bases, the J end by 8 bases, with 12 bases between. CDR3 region: CASGRELEKLFF. CDR3 nucleotide sequence: TGTGCCAGTGGGCGCGAGTTGGAAAAACTGTTTTTT.

CDR3 in amino acids: CASKTVLGYTF. CDR3 DNA sequence: TGTGCCAGTAAGACAGTCCTTGGCTACACCTTC. The chain has TRBV19 and TRBJ1-2; D is possibly TRBD1 (5 bases). The V and J ends lost 7 bases and 7 bases respectively, with 10 bases between them. This CDR3 spans 11 amino acids. Germline CDR1 reads LNHDA; CDR2 reads SQIVND (reference sequence).

The rearrangement links TRBV7-9 to TRBJ1-1, with D perhaps matching TRBD1 (5 bases). CDR1 is SEHNR, CDR2 FQNEAQ, per germline (reference sequence). The CDR3 has 13 residues. The germline V and J ends were trimmed by 7 bases and 1 base, with 10 bases remaining between them. The CDR3 DNA reads TGTGCCAGCACCATTGGACAGAACACTGAAGCTTTCTTT. This translates into CASTIGQNTEAFF.

The V gene is TRBV24-1, the J gene TRBJ1-3, with D perhaps TRBD1 (5 bases). The CDR3 contains 16 residues. Germline values: CDR1 KGHDR, CDR2 SFDVKD. Trimming removed 4 bases at V and 0 bases at J, with 12 bases between. The CDR3 DNA reads TGTGCCACCAGTGACCCAGACAGTCGCTCTGGAAACACCATATATTTT. It translates to CATSDPDSRSGNTIYF.

V usage is TRBV6-2 or TRBV6-3 and J usage is TRBJ2-6; 7 bases are shared with TRBD1. Trimming cost V 4 bases and J 4 bases; bases outside gene matches: 7. Germline CDR1 and CDR2: MNHEY and SVGEGT. The CDR3 is made up of 16 amino acids. The CDR3 DNA reads TGTGCCAGCAGTTCACAGGGGCCTACCGGGGCCAACGTCCTGACTTTC. Translated, it gives CASSSQGPTGANVLTF.

The CDR3 here is CASSQPGPRLENTEAFF. DNA of the CDR3: TGTGCCAGCAGCCAACCAGGGCCTCGACTGGAGAACACTGAAGCTTTCTTT. The chain has TRBV3-1 (or the pseudogene TRBV3-2) and TRBJ1-1; D is possibly TRBD1 (5 bases). This CDR3 spans 17 amino acids. Trimming cost V 2 bases and J 1 base, with 17 bases left between them. The V gene's germline CDR1 is LGHDT and CDR2 YNNKEL (reference sequence).